The clone carrying this T cell receptor (beta chain) occurred a few times. This record comes from a study of OX40 agonist ivuxolimab in advanced cancers. Across the study: Ivuxolimab is an agonistic anti-OX40 (CD134) antibody, and patients were treated with it. Partial responses occurred in three patients (one hepatocellular carcinoma, two cutaneous melanoma).

CDR1 is SNHLY and CDR2 is FYNNEI in the germline V gene. V lost 4 bases and J 0 bases, leaving 7 bases between the germline ends. CDR3 length equals 14 residues. TCRdb keeps only in-frame clones here, not all; method: immunoSEQ multiplex PCR. The sample includes around 80,000 clones, roughly 80% of them seen just once. Blood was sampled at baseline, cycle 4 day 1, and cycle 7 day 1. This specimen consisted of CD4+ or CD8+ T cells sorted from blood, obtained in a trial of the OX40 agonist ivuxolimab. J is TRBJ1-5 and V is TRBV2, with D unclear. The clonotype comes from an adult with an advanced solid tumor such as melanoma, head and neck, liver or kidney cancer. The CDR3 DNA sequence: TGTGCCAGCAGTGGGTGGGATAGCAATCAGCCCCAGCATTTT. Translated: CASSGWDSNQPQHF.